This T cell receptor beta chain was captured by sequencing in a study of CD8+ T cells in alopecia areata (dated by TCRdb to the late 2010s). Looking at the study overall: The study used high-throughput TCRbeta sequencing to examine T cell clonal expansion in alopecia areata, in both the C3H/HeJ mouse model and human patients. Human TCRbeta sequencing covered scalp tissue and sorted CD4+ and CD8+ peripheral blood T cells from patchy and totalis/universalis alopecia areata patients and healthy controls. Scalp clonality was compared across normal scalp (n=4), patchy alopecia areata scalp (n=8), and alopecia totalis/universalis scalp (n=8). RNA was obtained with the PAXgene miRNA kit for fixed scalp, the miRNeasy kit for PBMCs, and the RNeasy kit for mouse skin. TCRbeta CDR3 regions were amplified by immunoSEQ multiplex PCR with 35 Vbeta forward and 13 Jbeta reverse primers. Study-wide conclusions, independent of this receptor: Compared with mice, TCR sequences shared between patients were less clear, possibly partly because of HLA diversity across the patient population. Lesional scalp, especially in alopecia totalis/universalis, showed higher clonality and more expanded CD8+ clones than normal scalp, suggesting antigenic drive. Resident alphabeta T cells in normal human skin are also sequenced, complicating scalp TCR repertoire analysis, unlike mouse skin dominated by gammadelta T cells.

Inclusive of the bounding cysteine and phenylalanine, the CDR3 is 16 residues long. Only CDR3 DNA is held: 48 bases, read in frame from base 1. CDR1 and CDR2, looked up from the germline V gene (reference sequence), are SEHNR and FQNEAQ. V and J are truncated by 5 bases and 2 bases respectively, leaving an intervening sequence of 16 bases. Peripheral blood and lesional scalp punch biopsies were obtained from patients with alopecia areata. PBMCs were isolated by density centrifugation and stained for CD3, CD4 and CD8, and CD4+ and CD8+ T cells were sorted on a FACSAria. Alopecia areata patients who were not treated were recruited through a multicenter biomarker study. In five patients from the biomarker study, blood CD8+ T cells were sorted further into NKG2D-low and NKG2D-high fractions. The table lists this clone with a few counts. Its target antigen remains unknown. No qualities accompany the bases; no much larger clone lies one base away.

Libraries were built with the immunoSEQ multiplex PCR assay. RNA was extracted from all samples and reverse transcribed into cDNA, which served as template for TCR sequencing. SuperScript III was used to make first-strand cDNA, primed with a 2:1 mix of oligo-dT and random hexamers. A synthetic immune receptor repertoire was used to measure amplification bias, and any remaining bias was corrected computationally. Turning to the authors' computational methods: After raw reads were preprocessed to remove errors, the CDR3 was defined following IMGT conventions as running from the conserved cysteine to phenylalanine. To get clonality, Shannon entropy was normalized by log2 of the number of productive unique TCRs and the result was subtracted from 1. Scalp TCRbeta sequences were cross-referenced with sorted blood CD4 and CD8 repertoires so that the CD4 or CD8 identity of scalp clones could be inferred. The immuneACCESS repertoire file appears here via TCRdb, limited to in-frame rearrangements. These files lack a portion of the clones; in checked studies, under half of the deficit traces to unresolved V genes, and the cause of the others is not known. That table gives V, J and clone size, and the DNA gave D and trimming. The sample table records 110,000 or so clones; 55% to 60% of these occur just once. The ten largest clones take up around 25% of the sample.

Here the chain combines TRBV7-9 and TRBJ2-4, with no D gene named confidently. Source material: NKG2D-low CD8+ T cells sorted from blood. The sample's cell subset or site, from its label and the paper: sorted CD8+ NKG2D-low blood T cells. The source is a human donor with alopecia areata. The nucleotide sequence is TGTGCCAGCAGCACCCCCTCCGGAGAGTCCAAAAACATTCAGTACTTC. This is translated as CASSTPSGESKNIQYF. Extended through the reference TRBV7-9 and TRBJ2-4 proteins, this CDR3 yields the full variable domain: DTGVSQNPRHKITKRGQNVTFRCDPISEHNRLYWYRQTLGQGPEFLTYFQNEAQLEKSRLLSDRFSAERPKGSFSTLEIQRTEQGDSAMYLCASSTPSGESKNIQYFGAGTRLSVL.